This T cell receptor (beta chain) was profiled in a study of T cells in lung cancer brain metastases. The CDR3 has 16 amino acids. CDR1 is SEHNR, CDR2 FQNEAQ, per germline (reference sequence). Trimming stripped 2 bases from V and 0 bases from J, with 8 bases between. TCRdb's copy holds only in-frame clones and misses some; the assay was immunoSEQ multiplex PCR. The sample has about 1,400 clones, 80% to 90% seen once. The chain employs TRBV7-9 and TRBJ2-6; possibly TRBD1 or TRBD2 for D (5 bases each). Sequenced: tumor tissue from a brain metastasis. This TCR derives from a woman aged 50 to 65 with non-small cell lung cancer that had spread to the brain. The CDR3 coding sequence is TGTGCCAGCAGCTTAATGGGGGACTCTGGGGCCAACGTCCTGACTTTC. Protein product: CASSLMGDSGANVLTF.